The 25 T cell receptor beta chains reported below all come from one sample, sequenced in a study of T-cell reconstitution after alpha-beta-depleted transplantation in children. Unique molecular identifiers tagged the TCRbeta library. TCRdb reanalysed the PCR reads using MiXCR and keeps one entry per CDR3 protein. The repertoire holds about 980,000 distinct CDR3 sequences, around 30% seen once, with about 28% in the top ten. The sequencing used PBMCs, mostly from graft donor cells, collected 360 days after TCRalphabeta/CD19-depleted stem cell transplant. The receptor source for this set is a boy under three years old who had a stem cell transplant for SCID, so the T cells may come from the graft donor.

The V call is TRBV12-3 or TRBV12-4, the J call TRBJ2-3; the D gene could be TRBD1 or TRBD2 (5 bases each). Trimming left V 7 bases short and J 6 bases short, with 20 bases between. This CDR3 contains 15 residues. Written as DNA, the CDR3 is TGTGCCAGCACCCCTCGAGGGGTTGGTGAGGATACGCAGTATTTT. The encoded protein is CASTPRGVGEDTQYF.

Only a few counts were recorded for this clonotype. The chain has TRBV27 and TRBJ2-3; D is unclear. This CDR3 has 15 amino acids. V was clipped by 5 bases and J by 6 bases, with 18 bases between them. Per germline, CDR1 MNHEY and CDR2 SMNVEV (reference sequence). CDR3 bases: TGTGCCAGCAGTACACTTCCCCGTCCAGAGGATACGCAGTATTTT. Amino acid sequence: CASSTLPRPEDTQYF.

This clonotype was seen a few times. CDR3 residues: CASSPGQQSDEKLFF. As DNA, the CDR3 is TGCGCCAGCAGCCCGGGACAGCAAAGCGATGAAAAACTGTTTTTT. The genes are TRBV4-3 and TRBJ1-4; TRBD1 aligns across 7 bases. The V and J ends lost 4 bases and 6 bases, in that order; junction bases with no gene match: 8. The CDR3 runs to 15 residues. Germline values: CDR1 LGHNA, CDR2 YSLEER.

The chain joins TRBV3-1 to TRBJ1-1; unclear D gene. Trimming took off 4 bases at V and 3 bases at J, with 12 bases between the two ends. Germline V lookup: CDR1 LGHDT, CDR2 YNNKEL (reference sequence). This CDR3 has 14 amino acids. The CDR3 region is CASSRADAYTEAFF. CDR3 sequence (DNA): TGTGCCAGCAGCCGGGCAGACGCTTACACTGAAGCTTTCTTT.

The chain combines TRBV7-2 with TRBJ2-1; TRBD2 might be the D (5 bases). Trimming took 4 bases from V and 10 from J, leaving 11 bases between them. Germline V gene lookup returns CDR1 SGHTA and CDR2 FQGNSA. The CDR3 sequence is 12 residues long. CDR3 sequence reads: CASSYWRGEQFF. In DNA form, the CDR3 reads TGTGCCAGCAGCTACTGGAGAGGGGAGCAGTTCTTC.

This clonotype was detected only a few times. The V gene is TRBV5-1, the J gene TRBJ2-3, with D unclear. CDR1 SGHRS and CDR2 YFSETQ come from the germline V gene. V dropped 1 base and J dropped 2 bases, with 14 bases sitting between them. The CDR3 extends over 16 amino acids. For the CDR3, the DNA is TGCGCCAGCAGCTTGACCACGGGCGTCTCCACAGATACGCAGTATTTT. Its protein product is CASSLTTGVSTDTQYF.

The V call is TRBV6-5, the J call TRBJ1-2; TRBD1 might be the D (5 bases). The CDR3 sequence is 15 residues long. From germline, CDR1 is MNHEY and CDR2 SVGAGI. V lost 3 bases and J 5 bases, leaving 16 bases between the germline ends. The chain's CDR3 is CASSYGEGRPYGYTF. The DNA for the CDR3 is TGTGCCAGCAGTTATGGTGAGGGGAGACCATATGGCTACACCTTC.

This clonotype was detected once. Germline and junction disagree at one end, which may indicate a read error. V and J are TRBV12-3 or TRBV12-4 and TRBJ2-2; tentative D call: TRBD1 (6 bases). This CDR3 spans 14 amino acids. CDR3 nucleotide sequence: TGTGCCAGCAGTTGGAAGGGGGACACCTGGGAGCTGTTTTTT. Translated, it gives CASSWKGDTWELFF.

The chain carries TRBV29-1 and TRBJ1-2, with TRBD1 matching 9 bases. Trimming at V came to 3 bases and at J to 7 bases, leaving 9 bases not matched to a gene. The CDR3 contains 14 residues. The germline V gene has CDR1 SQVTM and CDR2 ANQGSEA. The CDR3 is CSVDGGQGPPGYTF. CDR3 DNA: TGCAGCGTTGATGGGGGACAGGGCCCGCCTGGCTACACCTTC. The variable domain in full, completed from reference TRBV29-1 and TRBJ1-2, reads SAVISQKPSRDICQRGTSLTIQCQVDSQVTMMFWYRQQPGQSLTLIATANQGSEATYESGFVIDKFPISRPNLTFSTLTVSNMSPEDSSIYLCSVDGGQGPPGYTFGSGTRLTVV.

V and J are TRBV27 and TRBJ2-7; TRBD2 is a possible D gene (5 bases). V lost 8 bases to trimming and J lost 9 bases, with 14 bases between them. This CDR3 has 11 amino acids. Germline V lookup: CDR1 MNHEY, CDR2 SMNVEV (reference sequence). Here the CDR3 DNA reads TGTGCCAGCGGGGAGAGAATGGGGCAGTACTTC. This gives the protein CASGERMGQYF.

This clonotype was recorded a few times. This chain connects TRBV29-1 to TRBJ2-1; TRBD2 matches at 8 bases. V was clipped by 5 bases and J by 7 bases; unmatched bases: 13. CDR1 is SQVTM, CDR2 ANQGSEA, per germline. The CDR3 contains 15 residues. The chain's CDR3 is CSVRRTAGGRNEQFF. In nucleotides, the CDR3 is TGCAGCGTTCGAAGGACCGCGGGGGGTAGGAATGAGCAGTTCTTC.

The sample holds a few counts of this clonotype. The rearrangement uses TRBV9 and TRBJ2-1; D remains unclear. The germline V gene has CDR1 SGDLS and CDR2 YYNGEE. V lost 0 bases and J lost 6, with 7 bases in between. CDR3 length equals 13 residues. CDR3 bases: TGTGCCAGCAGCGTAGGGGTAGGCAATGAGCAGTTCTTC. Protein product: CASSVGVGNEQFF. The complete variable domain, with remaining parts taken from reference TRBV9 and TRBJ2-1, reads DSGVTQTPKHLITATGQRVTLRCSPRSGDLSVYWYQQSLDQGLQFLIQYYNGEERAKGNILERFSAQQFPDLHSELNLSSLELGDSALYFCASSVGVGNEQFFGPGTRLTVL.

The table lists this clonotype with a few counts. The V and J genes are TRBV20-1 and TRBJ2-1; no firm D call. Trimming stripped 0 bases from V and 8 bases from J, with 5 bases between. Per the germline V gene, CDR1 is DFQATT and CDR2 is SNEGSKA (reference sequence). The CDR3 extends over 11 amino acids. CDR3 protein: CSARERYEQFF. The CDR3 DNA follows: TGCAGTGCTAGAGAACGGTATGAGCAGTTCTTC.

J is TRBJ2-7 and V is TRBV6-5, with D perhaps being TRBD1 or TRBD2 (5 bases each). Germline CDR1 MNHEY, CDR2 SVGAGI. The CDR3 runs 16 residues. V was pared by 4 bases and J by 6 bases, with 22 bases between. The CDR3 DNA follows: TGTGCCAGCAGTTCCATCGCCGGGACGCCTAGAAGCGAGCAGTACTTC. Translating gives CASSSIAGTPRSEQYF.

V and J are TRBV29-1 and TRBJ2-5, with TRBD1 identical over 7 bases. V was pared by 4 bases and J by 5 bases, with 10 bases of the junction left unmatched. CDR3 length: 14 amino acids. The germline CDR1 and CDR2 sequences are SQVTM and ANQGSEA. DNA of the CDR3: TGCAGCGTTGGGTCCAGGGACAGAGGGGAGACCCAGTACTTC. This sequence encodes CSVGSRDRGETQYF.

In its sample, this clonotype was seen a few times. The CDR3 nucleotides read TGTGCCAGCCTTCCAAGCGGGGGGCCCCAAGAGACCCAGTACTTC. It specifies CASLPSGGPQETQYF. The chain is built from TRBV27 and TRBJ2-5; TRBD2 matches at 9 bases. V was clipped by 8 bases and J by 1 base; unmatched bases: 8. Germline V gene sequence: CDR1 MNHEY, CDR2 SMNVEV (reference sequence). CDR3 size: 15 residues.

In its sample, this clonotype was seen a few times. The J gene is TRBJ2-5, the V gene TRBV12-3 or TRBV12-4; D tentatively reads TRBD1 or TRBD2 (5 bases each). The V end was cut by 7 bases, the J end by 1 base, with 13 bases between. This CDR3 has 14 amino acids. The CDR3 spells CASTRWGSQETQYF. CDR3 DNA: TGTGCCAGCACCCGATGGGGGTCCCAAGAGACCCAGTACTTC.

The chain uses TRBV10-2 and TRBJ2-7; D is possibly TRBD1 (5 bases). The CDR3 contains 15 residues. Trimming left V 4 bases short and J 3 bases short, with 16 bases between. Germline V gene data show CDR1 as WSHSY and CDR2 as SAAADI. The CDR3 reads CASSGAGQASYEQYF. In DNA, the CDR3 is TGCGCCAGCAGTGGGGCAGGGCAGGCCAGCTACGAGCAGTACTTC.

This chain joins TRBV25-1 and TRBJ2-1, with D possibly being TRBD1 or TRBD2 (6 bases each). In germline, CDR1 is MGHDK, CDR2 SYGVNS. V gave up 4 bases and J gave up 2 bases, with 9 bases separating them. The length of the CDR3 is 14 residues. CDR3 residues: CASSGRGAYNEQFF. The CDR3 coding sequence is TGTGCCAGCAGTGGGAGGGGGGCCTACAATGAGCAGTTCTTC. Full variable domain (outside the CDR3, taken from reference TRBV25-1 and TRBJ2-1): EADIYQTPRYLVIGTGKKITLECSQTMGHDKMYWYQQDPGMELHLIHYSYGVNSTEKGDLSSESTVSRIRTEHFPLTLESARPSHTSQYLCASSGRGAYNEQFFGPGTRLTVL.

This rearrangement joins TRBV20-1 to TRBJ1-5; 7 nucleotides match TRBD1. Germline CDR1 and CDR2: DFQATT and SNEGSKA (reference sequence). The CDR3 runs to 13 residues. Trimming at V came to 5 bases and at J to 6 bases, leaving 7 bases not matched to a gene. The CDR3 region has the DNA TGCAGTGCTCTTAGACAGGGCCTTCAGCCCCAGCATTTT. Translating gives CSALRQGLQPQHF.

The rearrangement uses TRBV14 and TRBJ2-1, with D maybe TRBD2 (6 bases). The CDR3 runs to 16 residues. Germline V CDR1 and CDR2: SGHDN, FVKESK. V lost 0 bases to trimming and J lost 10 bases, with 19 bases between them. The CDR3: CASSQDEKRGRGEQFF. CDR3 sequence (DNA): TGTGCCAGCAGCCAAGACGAAAAAAGGGGCCGGGGGGAGCAGTTCTTC.

CDR3 bases: TGCGCCAGCAGCTCTTATTTCGGGGGGCCCATAGGCTCCTACAATGAGCAGTTCTTC. It codes for CASSSYFGGPIGSYNEQFF. The V call is TRBV5-1, the J call TRBJ2-1; perhaps TRBD2 as D (7 bases). The CDR3 extends over 19 amino acids. Per germline, CDR1 SGHRS and CDR2 YFSETQ. The V end lost 3 bases, the J end lost 0 bases, and 22 bases lay between the germline ends.

The CDR3 sequence: CASSSGVREAFF. The DNA for the CDR3 is TGTGCCAGCAGCTCAGGGGTCCGGGAAGCTTTCTTT. The J gene is TRBJ1-1, the V gene TRBV12-3 or TRBV12-4; maybe TRBD1 (6 bases). V lost 6 bases and J 8 bases, leaving 13 bases between the germline ends. The CDR3 consists of 12 residues.

CDR3 DNA sequence: TGTGCCAGCTATAGCGGGGGGCACTACGAGCAGTACTTC. This translates into CASYSGGHYEQYF. The rearrangement uses TRBV28 and TRBJ2-7, with 10 positions matching TRBD2. The ends lost 8 bases at V and 3 bases at J; junction bases unmatched: 4. From germline, CDR1 is MDHEN and CDR2 SYDVKM. The CDR3 is 13 amino acids.

V gene TRBV5-1 combines with J gene TRBJ2-2; tentative D call: TRBD2 (6 bases). The CDR3 is 15 amino acids. Germline lookup yields CDR1 SGHRS and CDR2 YFSETQ. The germline V and J ends were trimmed by 4 bases and 4 bases, with 14 bases remaining between them. The CDR3 region is CASSPGGGFTGELFF. CDR3 in DNA: TGCGCCAGCAGCCCTGGGGGAGGTTTCACCGGGGAGCTGTTTTTT.